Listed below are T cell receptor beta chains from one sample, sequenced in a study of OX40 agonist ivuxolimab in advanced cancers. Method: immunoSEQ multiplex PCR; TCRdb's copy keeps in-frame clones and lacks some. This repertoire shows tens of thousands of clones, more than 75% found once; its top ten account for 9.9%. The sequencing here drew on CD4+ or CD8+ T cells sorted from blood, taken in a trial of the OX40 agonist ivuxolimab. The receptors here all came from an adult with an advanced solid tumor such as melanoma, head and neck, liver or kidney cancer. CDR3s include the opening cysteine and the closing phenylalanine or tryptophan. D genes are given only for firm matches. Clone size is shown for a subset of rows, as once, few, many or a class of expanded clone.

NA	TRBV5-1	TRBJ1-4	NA	TGCGCCAGCGGGTCCGGGACCTTTAATGAAAAACTGTTTTTT	CASGSGTFNEKLFF
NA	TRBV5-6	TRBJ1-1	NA	TGTGCCAGCAGCTTGCAGGGGCGGACTGAAGCTTTCTTT	CASSLQGRTEAFF
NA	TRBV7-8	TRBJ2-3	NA	TGTGCCAGCAGCTTACAGGGACTTAGCACAGATACGCAGTATTTT	CASSLQGLSTDTQYF
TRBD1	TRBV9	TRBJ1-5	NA	TGTGCCAGCAGCCCCGGGACAGGGGCTAATCAGCCCCAGCATTTT	CASSPGTGANQPQHF
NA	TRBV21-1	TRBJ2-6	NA	TGTGCCAGCAGAGTCAGGTGCTCTGGGGCCAACGTCCTGACTTTC	CASRVRCSGANVLTF
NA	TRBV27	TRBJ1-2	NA	TGTGCCAGCAGTCCCCAGGGAGGCCGTGGCTACACCTTC	CASSPQGGRGYTF
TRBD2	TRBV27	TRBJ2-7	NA	TGTGCCAGCAGCCCCTCACTAGCGGAAGCAACCTACGAGCAGTACTTC	CASSPSLAEATYEQYF
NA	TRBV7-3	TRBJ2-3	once	TGTGCCAGCAGCTCCATGATCGGAGATACGCAGTATTTT	CASSSMIGDTQYF
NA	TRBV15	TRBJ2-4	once	TGTGCCACCAGCAGAGATATGACGGAGGAAGCCAAAAACATTCAGTACTTC	CATSRDMTEEAKNIQYF
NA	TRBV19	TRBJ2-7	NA	TGTGCCAGTAGTCCTAATACAGGGGAGGCCTACGAGCAGTACTTC	CASSPNTGEAYEQYF
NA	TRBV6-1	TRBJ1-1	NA	TGTGCCAGCGGCCGCGGGCGCTCAGGGAACACTGAAGCTTTCTTT	CASGRGRSGNTEAFF
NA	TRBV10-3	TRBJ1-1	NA	TGTGCCATCAGTGAGGGTGGGGGGGCCACTGAAGCTTTCTTT	CAISEGGGATEAFF
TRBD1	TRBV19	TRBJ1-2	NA	TGTGCCAGTAGTGACAGGGAACGGTCCTATGGCTACACCTTC	CASSDRERSYGYTF
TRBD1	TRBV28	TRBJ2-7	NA	TGTGCCAGCAGACTTCCGGGACAGGGGGCCGGCGAGCAGTACTTC	CASRLPGQGAGEQYF
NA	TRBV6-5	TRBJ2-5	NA	TGTGCCAGCAGCCGAACCCAGGGCGCCGTGGAGACCCAGTACTTC	CASSRTQGAVETQYF
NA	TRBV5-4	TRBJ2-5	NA	TGTGCCAGCAGCGGGACGGGGGAGACCCAGTACTTC	CASSGTGETQYF
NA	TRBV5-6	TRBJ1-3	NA	TGTGCCAGCAGCTTCGGCCCCTCTGGAAACACCATATATTTT	CASSFGPSGNTIYF
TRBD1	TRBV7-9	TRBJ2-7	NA	TGTGCCAGCAGCCGGGACAGGGTTTCCTACGAGCAGTACTTC	CASSRDRVSYEQYF
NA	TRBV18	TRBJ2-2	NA	TGTGCCAGCTCACCACCGATTGCACCCGAGGCCGGGGAGCTGTTTTTT	CASSPPIAPEAGELFF
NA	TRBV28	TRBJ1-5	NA	TGTGCCAGCAGTTTTGGCCGAGTTCATCAGCCCCAGCATTTT	CASSFGRVHQPQHF
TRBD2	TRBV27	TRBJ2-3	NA	TGTGCCAGCAGTCCCGGACTAGCGGGAGTACGGGCTGTCACAGATACGCAGTATTTT	CASSPGLAGVRAVTDTQYF
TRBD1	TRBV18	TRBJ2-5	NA	TGTGCCAGCTCACCGGACAGGCAAGAGACCCAGTACTTC	CASSPDRQETQYF
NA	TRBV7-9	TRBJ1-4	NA	TGTGCCAGCAGCGCGCCTGGGGCTGGCGTTGAAAAACTGTTTTTT	CASSAPGAGVEKLFF
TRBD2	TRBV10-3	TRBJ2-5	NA	TGTGCCATCAGTGATCCGGGACTAGCGGGAGGGCGAGAGACCCAGTACTTC	CAISDPGLAGGRETQYF
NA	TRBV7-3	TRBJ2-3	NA	TGTGCCAGCAGCTCGAGCGGCACAGATACGCAGTATTTT	CASSSSGTDTQYF
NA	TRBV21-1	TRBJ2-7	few	TGTGCCAGCAACCCCGAGCAGTACTTC	CASNPEQYF
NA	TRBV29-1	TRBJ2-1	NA	TGCAGCGTTGTTCGGCTAGCGAATTACAATGAGCAGTTCTTC	CSVVRLANYNEQFF
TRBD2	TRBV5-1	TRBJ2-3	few	TGCGCCAGCAGCGCTTGGACTAGCGTCACAGATACGCAGTATTTT	CASSAWTSVTDTQYF
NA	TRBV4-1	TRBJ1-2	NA	TGCGCCAGCAGCCAAAATCGGGGGTTCGCCTATGGCTACACCTTC	CASSQNRGFAYGYTF
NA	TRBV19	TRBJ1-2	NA	TGTGCCAGTAGTATAGATGGAGGGACCGGCTATGGCTACACCTTC	CASSIDGGTGYGYTF
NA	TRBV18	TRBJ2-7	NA	TGTGCCAGCTCACTTAATTCGAAGGGCTACGAGCAGTACTTC	CASSLNSKGYEQYF
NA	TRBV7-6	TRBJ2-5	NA	TGTGCCAGCAGCTTAGCCGGGACATACAATTACCAAGAGACCCAGTACTTC	CASSLAGTYNYQETQYF
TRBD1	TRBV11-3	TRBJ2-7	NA	TGTGCCAGCAGCCTGAGTGGGGACAGTTGGGCCGAGCAGTACTTC	CASSLSGDSWAEQYF
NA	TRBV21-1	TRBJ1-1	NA	TGTGCCAGCAGCAAAGAGGAGGGAGGGGCAGGGGGGCCATACCCTGAAGCTTTCTTT	CASSKEEGGAGGPYPEAFF
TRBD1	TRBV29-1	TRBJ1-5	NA	TGCAGCGTTCGGGGACAGGGTGGTGGCAATCAGCCCCAGCATTTT	CSVRGQGGGNQPQHF
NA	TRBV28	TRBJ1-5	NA	TGTGCCAGCAGTTTAGCCTATCAGCCCCAGCATTTT	CASSLAYQPQHF
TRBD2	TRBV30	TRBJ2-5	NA	TGTGCCTGGAGCTCGGGGAGGGGCTCCCAGTACTTC	CAWSSGRGSQYF
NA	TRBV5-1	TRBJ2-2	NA	TGCGCCAGCAGCACTGACACGAACACCGGGGAGCTGTTTTTT	CASSTDTNTGELFF
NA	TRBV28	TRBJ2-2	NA	TGTGCCAGCAGTAAAGGACAATTTTCCACCGGGGAGCTGTTTTTT	CASSKGQFSTGELFF
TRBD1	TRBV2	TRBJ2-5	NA	TGTGCCAGCAGTCTACAGGGGGCAGGAGAGACCCAGTACTTC	CASSLQGAGETQYF
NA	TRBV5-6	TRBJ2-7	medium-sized	TGTGCCAGCAGAACGAGGGACGGATCCTACGAGCAGTACTTC	CASRTRDGSYEQYF
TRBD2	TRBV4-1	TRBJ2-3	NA	TGCGCCAGCAGCCGCGGGAGGAGGGAGGATACGCAGTATTTT	CASSRGRREDTQYF
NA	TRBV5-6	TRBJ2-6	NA	TGTGCCAGCAGCTTGTACAGGGAGGTGTTTGGGGCCAACGTCCTGACTTTC	CASSLYREVFGANVLTF
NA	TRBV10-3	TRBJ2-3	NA	TGTGCCATCAGTGAAACCCGAAGGGGAAGAGGCACAGATACGCAGTATTTT	CAISETRRGRGTDTQYF
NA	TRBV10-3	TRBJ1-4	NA	TGTGCCATCAGTGAGTCGGGGAGTTCAGAAAAACTGTTTTTT	CAISESGSSEKLFF
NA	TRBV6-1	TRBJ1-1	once	TGTGCCAGCAGTGTGGGAAGGGGGGGAAACACTGAAGCTTTCTTT	CASSVGRGGNTEAFF
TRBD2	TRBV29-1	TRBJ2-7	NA	TGCAGCGTTGGGGGGGCCGCCCAGGGAGCGGGAGATGAGCAGTACTTC	CSVGGAAQGAGDEQYF
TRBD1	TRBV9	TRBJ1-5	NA	TGTGCCAGCAGCGTAGCAGGGGGCGCGGGTCAGCCCCAGCATTTT	CASSVAGGAGQPQHF
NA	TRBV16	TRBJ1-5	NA	TGTGCCAGCAGCCAATCATACGGGAATCAGCCCCAGCATTTT	CASSQSYGNQPQHF
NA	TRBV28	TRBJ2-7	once	TGTGCCAGCAGCCCAACCGGGACACTCAACTACGAGCAGTACTTC	CASSPTGTLNYEQYF
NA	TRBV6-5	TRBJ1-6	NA	TGTGCCAGCAGCCGACAGGAAACCCATAATTCACCCCTCCACTTT	CASSRQETHNSPLHF
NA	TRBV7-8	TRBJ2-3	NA	TGTGCCAGCAGCTTAGCGGCACACACAGATACGCAGTATTTT	CASSLAAHTDTQYF
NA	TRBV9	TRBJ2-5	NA	TGTGCCAGCAGTAAAAAGCCTCCCTGGGACTCCCAGTACTTC	CASSKKPPWDSQYF